The 17 T cell receptor beta chains given below trace back to one sample, sequenced in a study of blood T cell repertoires in COVID-19 (TCRdb year 2020). The library was generated by the immunoSEQ multiplex PCR assay. TCRdb's version of the immuneACCESS table is confined to in-frame rearrangements and falls short of the full clone set. An unresolved V gene accounts for under half of the shortfall where checked; the remainder is of unknown origin. This sample holds some 350,000 clones; around 86% were observed only once. The top ten clones comprise around 2.9% of the sample. Sequenced sample: peripheral blood. The receptors here all came from a human donor in a cohort sampled during active COVID-19.

V and J are TRBV2 and TRBJ1-5, with D possibly being TRBD1 (5 bases). This CDR3 comprises 17 residues. CDR1 is SNHLY and CDR2 is FYNNEI in the germline V gene. V lost 9 bases and J lost 3, with 24 bases in between. The CDR3 loop reads CARKLTGGEQTNQPQHF. In DNA form, the CDR3 reads TGTGCCAGGAAACTGACGGGGGGGGAACAAACCAATCAGCCCCAGCATTTT.

The chain employs TRBV3-1 (or the pseudogene TRBV3-2) and TRBJ1-5; TRBD1 agrees at 7 bases. From germline, CDR1 is LGHDT and CDR2 YNNKEL (reference sequence). V was pared by 0 bases and J by 6 bases, with 5 bases of the junction left unmatched. The CDR3 has 15 residues. The CDR3 DNA is TGTGCCAGCAGCCAAGATCACAGGGGAGGTCAGCCCCAGCATTTT. Translated: CASSQDHRGGQPQHF.

This clone was recorded once. This chain uses TRBV28 with TRBJ1-2, with TRBD1 matching 8 bases. Germline CDR1 MDHEN, CDR2 SYDVKM. The CDR3 covers 14 residues. Germline trimming cut 5 bases from V and 5 bases from J; bases unmatched to any gene: 7. The CDR3 protein is CASSAGQGLYGYTF. In DNA form, the CDR3 reads TGTGCCAGCAGTGCTGGACAGGGACTGTATGGCTACACCTTC.

The chain couples TRBV18 to TRBJ2-5; the match to TRBD2 covers 7 bases. Germline CDR1 is KGHSH and CDR2 is LQKENI. CDR3 size: 17 residues. V shed 5 bases, J shed 5 bases, and the junction held 17 bases outside the gene matches. The CDR3 is CASSGFRGRAVEETQYF. The CDR3 nucleotides read TGTGCCAGCTCAGGCTTCCGGGGGAGGGCGGTAGAGGAGACCCAGTACTTC. Complete variable domain (other parts from reference TRBV18 and TRBJ2-5): NAGVMQNPRHLVRRRGQEARLRCSPMKGHSHVYWYRQLPEEGLKFMVYLQKENIIDESGMPKERFSAEFPKEGPSILRIQQVVRGDSAAYFCASSGFRGRAVEETQYFGPGTRLLVL.

This clone has a handful of counts. Other DNA sequences in the sample encode the same CDR3. This chain joins TRBV7-2 and TRBJ2-1; D is perhaps TRBD2 (5 bases). The germline V gene has CDR1 SGHTA and CDR2 FQGNSA. The V gene lost 0 bases and the J gene lost 4 bases, with 10 bases spanning the gap. The CDR3 is made up of 15 amino acids. CDR3 nucleotide sequence: TGTGCCAGCAGCTTAGCAGTAGCGACGTACAATGAGCAGTTCTTC. This gives the protein CASSLAVATYNEQFF.

The J gene is TRBJ2-7, the V gene TRBV5-1; D possibly corresponds to TRBD2 (6 bases). CDR3 size: 15 residues. CDR1 is SGHRS, CDR2 YFSETQ, per germline. Trimming stripped 4 bases from V and 2 bases from J, with 16 bases between. CDR3 in amino acids: CASSTDGREPYEQYF. The CDR3 DNA is TGCGCCAGCAGCACTGATGGCCGGGAGCCCTACGAGCAGTACTTC.

The chain carries TRBV30 and TRBJ2-1, with D unresolved. This CDR3 spans 13 amino acids. The germline V and J ends were trimmed by 1 base and 7 bases, with 11 bases remaining between them. CDR1 GTSNPN and CDR2 SVGIG come from the germline V gene (reference sequence). CDR3 in amino acids: CAWSGPRANEQFF. The CDR3 DNA sequence: TGTGCCTGGAGTGGCCCGCGCGCGAATGAGCAGTTCTTC.

The rearrangement uses TRBV5-4 and TRBJ2-1; 9 nucleotides line up with TRBD2. Trimming at V came to 0 bases and at J to 4 bases, leaving 5 bases not matched to a gene. Germline V gene data show CDR1 as SGHNT and CDR2 as YYREEE (reference sequence). This CDR3 is 16 amino acids long. The CDR3 reads CASSLVSGSGYNEQFF. In DNA form, the CDR3 reads TGTGCCAGCAGCTTGGTTAGCGGGAGTGGGTACAATGAGCAGTTCTTC. Drawing the rest from reference TRBV5-4 and TRBJ2-1, the complete variable domain is ETGVTQSPTHLIKTRGQQVTLRCSSQSGHNTVSWYQQALGQGPQFIFQYYREEENGRGNFPPRFSGLQFPNYSSELNVNALELDDSALYLCASSLVSGSGYNEQFFGPGTRLTVL.

The rearrangement uses TRBV3-1 (or the pseudogene TRBV3-2) and TRBJ2-7, with TRBD2 identical over 7 bases. Germline values: CDR1 LGHDT, CDR2 YNNKEL (reference sequence). Trimming removed 6 bases from V and 6 bases from J; junction bases left unmatched: 14. The CDR3 has 15 residues. CDR3 protein: CASSKGAGSLSEQYF. CDR3 bases: TGTGCCAGCAGTAAGGGAGCGGGGTCCCTAAGCGAGCAGTACTTC.

The J gene is TRBJ2-3, the V gene TRBV2, with TRBD2 identical over 7 bases. CDR1 is SNHLY and CDR2 is FYNNEI in the germline V gene. Trimming at V came to 0 bases and at J to 5 bases, leaving 8 bases not matched to a gene. CDR3 size: 16 residues. The CDR3 is CASSEAALAAGDTQYF. The CDR3 coding sequence is TGTGCCAGCAGTGAAGCAGCCCTAGCGGCCGGAGATACGCAGTATTTT.

The J gene is TRBJ1-2, the V gene TRBV5-1; D ambiguous. CDR1 is SGHRS and CDR2 is YFSETQ in the germline V gene. The CDR3 is 14 residues long. V was trimmed by 0 bases and J by 4 bases, leaving 10 bases between them. The CDR3 DNA is TGCGCCAGCAGCTTGGCCCAGGAGGGCTATGGCTACACCTTC. It yields the protein CASSLAQEGYGYTF.

The rearrangement uses TRBV10-1 and TRBJ2-1; the D gene is possibly TRBD2 (6 bases). Germline-derived CDR1 and CDR2 are WNHNN and SYGVQD (reference sequence). The CDR3 is made up of 13 amino acids. The V end was cut by 9 bases, the J end by 1 base, with 10 bases between. The CDR3, as DNA: TGCGCCAGGAAAGGGACTTCCTACAATGAGCAGTTCTTC. Its translation: CARKGTSYNEQFF.

The rearrangement uses TRBV15 and TRBJ2-5, with D possibly matching TRBD1 (5 bases). The germline V and J ends were trimmed by 5 bases and 3 bases, with 16 bases remaining between them. The CDR3 is 15 amino acids. Germline CDR1 LNHNV, CDR2 YYDKDF (reference sequence). CDR3 nucleotides: TGTGCCACCAGCCCGCCGTCGGGCAGGGAAGAGACCCAGTACTTC. It specifies CATSPPSGREETQYF. The entire variable domain, with the rest obtained from reference TRBV15 and TRBJ2-5, is as follows: DAMVIQNPRYQVTQFGKPVTLSCSQTLNHNVMYWYQQKSSQAPKLLFHYYDKDFNNEADTPDNFQSRRPNTSFCFLDIRSPGLGDTAMYLCATSPPSGREETQYFGPGTRLLVL.

This chain connects TRBV19 to TRBJ2-7; 9 nucleotides match TRBD2. The CDR3 has 14 residues. The V segment lost 5 bases and the J segment 2 bases; nucleotides outside the gene matches: 4. Germline V CDR1 and CDR2: LNHDA, SQIVND (reference sequence). Here the CDR3 DNA reads TGTGCCAGTAGTGGGCTAGCGGGGACCTACGAGCAGTACTTC. Its translation is CASSGLAGTYEQYF.

This chain uses TRBV23-1 with TRBJ2-7; 10 nucleotides match TRBD1. TRBV23-1 is labeled an ORF, and its function is uncertain. The V gene end was trimmed by 3 bases and the J gene end by 4 bases; junction bases not matched to a gene: 9. This CDR3 region has 16 residues. The CDR3 DNA reads as TGCGCCAGCAGTCAGCTAGACAGGGGGCGTCGATACGAGCAGTACTTC. Protein product: CASSQLDRGRRYEQYF.

This clone has only a few counts. The chain combines TRBV14 with TRBJ1-1, with D unresolved. The germline V gene has CDR1 SGHDN and CDR2 FVKESK. The CDR3 runs 15 residues. Trimming pared 1 base from V and 2 bases from J, leaving 11 bases between. The CDR3 region is CASSQVPGQNTEAFF. For the CDR3, the DNA is TGTGCCAGCAGCCAAGTACCAGGCCAAAACACTGAAGCTTTCTTT. Full variable domain (rest looked up from reference TRBV14 and TRBJ1-1): EAGVTQFPSHSVIEKGQTVTLRCDPISGHDNLYWYRRVMGKEIKFLLHFVKESKQDESGMPNNRFLAERTGGTYSTLKVQPAELEDSGVYFCASSQVPGQNTEAFFGQGTRLTVV.

This chain links TRBV20-1 with TRBJ1-2; 8 bases match TRBD1. The V gene's germline CDR1 is DFQATT and CDR2 SNEGSKA (reference sequence). The V and J ends lost 3 bases and 7 bases, in that order; junction bases with no gene match: 7. This CDR3 region has 13 residues. The CDR3 region is CSASGQGARGYTF. The CDR3 DNA reads as TGCAGTGCTAGTGGGCAGGGGGCGCGTGGCTACACCTTC.